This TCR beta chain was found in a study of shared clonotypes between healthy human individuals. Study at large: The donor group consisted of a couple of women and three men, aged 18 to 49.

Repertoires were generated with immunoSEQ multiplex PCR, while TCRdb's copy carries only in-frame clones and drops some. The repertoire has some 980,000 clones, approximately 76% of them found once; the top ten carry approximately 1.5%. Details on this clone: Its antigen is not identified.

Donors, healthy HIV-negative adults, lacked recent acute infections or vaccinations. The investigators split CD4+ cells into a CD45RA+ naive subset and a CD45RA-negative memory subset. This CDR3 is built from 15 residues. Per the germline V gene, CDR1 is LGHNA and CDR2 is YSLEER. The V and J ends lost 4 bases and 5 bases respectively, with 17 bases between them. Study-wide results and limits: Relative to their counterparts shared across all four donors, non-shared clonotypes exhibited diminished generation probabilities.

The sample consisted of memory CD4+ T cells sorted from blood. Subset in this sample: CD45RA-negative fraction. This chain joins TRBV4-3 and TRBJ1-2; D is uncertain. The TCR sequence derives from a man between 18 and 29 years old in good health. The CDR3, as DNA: TGCGCCAGCAGCCTCACAGTGGGGAATCCTTATGGCTACACCTTC. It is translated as CASSLTVGNPYGYTF.